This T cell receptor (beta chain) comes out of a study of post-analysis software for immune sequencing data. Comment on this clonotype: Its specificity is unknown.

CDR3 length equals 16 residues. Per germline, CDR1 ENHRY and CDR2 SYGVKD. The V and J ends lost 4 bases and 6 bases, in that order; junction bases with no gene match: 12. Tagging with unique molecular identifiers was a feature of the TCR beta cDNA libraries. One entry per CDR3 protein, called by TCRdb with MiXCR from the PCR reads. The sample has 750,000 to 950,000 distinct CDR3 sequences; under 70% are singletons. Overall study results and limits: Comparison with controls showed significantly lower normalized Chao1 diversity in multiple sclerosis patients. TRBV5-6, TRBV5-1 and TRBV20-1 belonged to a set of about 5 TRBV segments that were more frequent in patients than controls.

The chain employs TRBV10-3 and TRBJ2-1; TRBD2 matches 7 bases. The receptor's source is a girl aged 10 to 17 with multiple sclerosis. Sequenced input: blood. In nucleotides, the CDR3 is TGTGCCATCAGTGGACCTCTCGGGGGGATCGGCAATGAGCAGTTCTTC. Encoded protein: CAISGPLGGIGNEQFF.